The 12 T cell receptor beta chains given below trace back to one sample, sequenced in a study of long-term antiretroviral therapy in people with HIV. Survey level was the resolution at which the v3.0 immunoSEQ assay ran. Using immunoSEQ multiplex PCR, the repertoire was profiled, and TCRdb retains in-frame clones only, with some absent. The data contain 25,000 to 35,000 clones, approximately 97% of them seen just once; the ten biggest clones take up around 3.1%. The source material was unsorted PBMCs, sampled 6.9 years after starting antiretroviral therapy. All receptors come from a man younger than 40 with HIV.

The J gene is TRBJ1-5, the V gene TRBV5-3, with D possibly TRBD1 on 6 matching bases. TRBV5-3 counts as an open reading frame of uncertain function. Trimming took off 0 bases at V and 4 bases at J, with 29 bases between the two ends. The CDR3 loop spans 21 amino acids. The CDR3 loop reads CARSLAKAQGRDRGVNQPQHF. In nucleotides, the CDR3 is TGTGCCAGAAGCTTGGCCAAGGCACAGGGAAGGGATCGGGGGGTGAATCAGCCCCAGCATTTT.

J is TRBJ2-7 and V is TRBV7-9; D might be TRBD1 (6 bases). CDR3 length: 14 amino acids. Per the germline V gene, CDR1 is SEHNR and CDR2 is FQNEAQ (reference sequence). V was clipped by 5 bases and J by 3 bases, with 14 bases between them. In DNA form, the CDR3 reads TGTGCCAGCAGCCCCGACAGGTCCCTCTACGAGCAGTACTTC. The encoded protein is CASSPDRSLYEQYF.

The chain uses TRBV6-4 and TRBJ2-7; 8 bases line up with TRBD1. The CDR3 totals 8 residues. Unmatched junction bases numbered 0, after V lost 9 bases and J lost 11 bases. The germline gives CDR1 MRHNA, CDR2 SNTAGT. The CDR3: CARTGEYF. The CDR3 nucleotides read TGTGCCAGGACAGGGGAGTACTTC.

The rearrangement links TRBV14 to TRBJ2-6; either TRBD1 or TRBD2 may fit D (6 bases each). The germline CDR1 and CDR2 sequences are SGHDN and FVKESK. The CDR3 consists of 16 residues. Trimming left V 6 bases short and J 2 bases short, with 14 bases between. This CDR3 reads CASSRGLLPGANVLTF. The CDR3 bases are TGTGCCAGCAGTCGGGGGCTACTTCCTGGGGCCAACGTCCTGACTTTC.

V gene TRBV4-3 combines with J gene TRBJ1-5, with D possibly being TRBD1 (5 bases). CDR1 LGHNA and CDR2 YSLEER come from the germline V gene. CDR3 size: 17 residues. The V and J ends lost 0 bases and 7 bases respectively, with 19 bases between them. CDR3 amino acids: CASSQDYPGKRDQPQHF. CDR3 in DNA: TGCGCCAGCAGCCAAGACTATCCAGGGAAACGGGACCAGCCCCAGCATTTT.

The chain recombines TRBV6-1 with TRBJ1-3; D is possibly TRBD1 (5 bases). Germline V CDR1 and CDR2: MNHNS, SASEGT. The V and J ends lost 5 bases and 4 bases respectively, with 15 bases between them. The CDR3 covers 15 residues. CDR3 sequence: CASSLGLLWGNTIYF. The CDR3 DNA is TGTGCCAGCAGTTTGGGACTTTTATGGGGAAACACCATATATTTT.

V is TRBV19 and J is TRBJ2-7; TRBD1 agrees at 8 bases. J lost 3 bases, V lost 1 base, and 14 bases had no gene match. Germline assignment: CDR1 LNHDA and CDR2 SQIVND (reference sequence). The CDR3 runs 18 residues. CDR3 protein: CASSIGLGPGQGSYEQYF. For the CDR3, the DNA is TGTGCCAGTAGTATAGGTCTGGGTCCCGGACAGGGAAGCTACGAGCAGTACTTC.

This clone was detected only once. The rearrangement joins TRBV7-9 to TRBJ1-1; D might be TRBD1 (5 bases). The CDR3 consists of 13 residues. The germline V and J ends were trimmed by 3 bases and 6 bases, with 11 bases remaining between them. Germline CDR1 SEHNR, CDR2 FQNEAQ (reference sequence). DNA for the CDR3: TGTGCCAGCAGCTTCCCTGGGGGGTCTGAAGCTTTCTTT. Amino acids: CASSFPGGSEAFF.

Regarding this clone: One end of the junction varies from germline; a read error may be responsible. The V and J genes are TRBV5-6 and TRBJ2-7; the D call may be TRBD1 or TRBD2 (6 bases each). The CDR3 has 12 amino acids. Germline loops: CDR1 SGHDT, CDR2 YYEEEE. CDR3 DNA: TGTGCCAGCAGCACCTTAACAGGGAGGTCCACTTTC. It specifies CASSTLTGRSTF.

The chain links TRBV2 to TRBJ1-1; D remains ambiguous. The CDR3 contains 14 residues. V lost 8 bases, J lost 0 bases, and 13 bases lay in between. CDR1 and CDR2 (germline): SNHLY, FYNNEI. The CDR3 protein is CASRDSNLNTEAFF. DNA of the CDR3: TGTGCCAGCCGAGATTCCAACCTGAACACTGAAGCTTTCTTT.

V usage is TRBV9 and J usage is TRBJ2-7; a weak D match, TRBD1 (5 bases). The CDR3 extends over 13 amino acids. Germline CDR1 is SGDLS and CDR2 is YYNGEE. Trimming removed 7 bases at V and 6 bases at J, with 17 bases between. The CDR3 spells CASARQGLSEQYF. CDR3 sequence (DNA): TGTGCCAGCGCCCGGCAGGGCCTAAGCGAGCAGTACTTC. Based on the CDR3 plus reference TRBV9 and TRBJ2-7, the full variable domain is DSGVTQTPKHLITATGQRVTLRCSPRSGDLSVYWYQQSLDQGLQFLIQYYNGEERAKGNILERFSAQQFPDLHSELNLSSLELGDSALYFCASARQGLSEQYFGPGTRLTVT.

The V call is TRBV5-6, the J call TRBJ1-4, with unresolved D. From germline, CDR1 is SGHDT and CDR2 YYEEEE. The length of the CDR3 is 13 residues. V was shortened by 3 bases and J by 5 bases, with 8 bases between the two germline ends. The CDR3 nucleotides read TGTGCCAGCAGCTCGGACGGGAATGAAAAACTGTTTTTT. Encoded protein: CASSSDGNEKLFF. Supplemented by reference TRBV5-6 and TRBJ1-4, the full variable domain reads DAGVTQSPTHLIKTRGQQVTLRCSPKSGHDTVSWYQQALGQGPQFIFQYYEEEERQRGNFPDRFSGHQFPNYSSELNVNALLLGDSALYLCASSSDGNEKLFFGSGTQLSVL.